This T cell receptor beta chain was identified during a study of shared clonotypes between healthy human individuals. Study context: A few men and two women, aged 18 to 49, were donors. Per-donor plates numbered three CD4 naive, three CD4 memory, two CD8 naive and one CD8 memory. Study results and caveats: Clonotype sharing among the donors was expected to vary with sequencing depth. Sharing across a handful of donors was seen in roughly 5% of naive CD4 clonotypes.

Naive CD8 populations comprised CD45RO-negative cells positively selected for CCR7, excluding terminally differentiated effector memory CD45RA+ cells. The CDR3 consists of 14 residues. Germline loops: CDR1 LNHDA, CDR2 SQIVND (reference sequence). V shed 8 bases and J 6 bases; nucleotides not matched to a gene: 11. Sequencing was performed with immunoSEQ multiplex PCR; in TCRdb, only in-frame clones are kept and a portion is missing. The sample comprises approximately 650,000 clones, roughly 96% of which are singletons, and less than 0.13% rests with the top ten. On this clone: Its specificity is not known.

This TCR derives from a woman between 25 and 40 years old in good health. The specimen sequenced was naive CD8+ T cells sorted from blood. The gene calls are TRBV19 and TRBJ1-2, with TRBD1 matching over 8 bases. The CDR3 nucleotides are TGTGCCAGTGCCGCCGAGACAGGGGTGCATGGCTACACCTTC. Translation: CASAAETGVHGYTF.